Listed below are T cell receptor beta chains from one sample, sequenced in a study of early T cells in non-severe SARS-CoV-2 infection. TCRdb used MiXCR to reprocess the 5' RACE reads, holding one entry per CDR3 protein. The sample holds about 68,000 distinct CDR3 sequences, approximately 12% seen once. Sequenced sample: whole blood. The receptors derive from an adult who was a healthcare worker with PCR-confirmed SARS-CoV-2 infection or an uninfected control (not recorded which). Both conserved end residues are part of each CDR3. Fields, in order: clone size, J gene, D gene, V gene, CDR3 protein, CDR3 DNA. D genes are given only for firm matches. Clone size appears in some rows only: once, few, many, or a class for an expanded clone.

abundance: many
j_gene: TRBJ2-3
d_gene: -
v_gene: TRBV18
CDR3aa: CASSQGSPDTQYF
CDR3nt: TGTGCCAGCTCACAAGGATCACCTGATACGCAGTATTTT

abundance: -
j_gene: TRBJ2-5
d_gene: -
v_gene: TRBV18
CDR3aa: CASSPFVQETQYF
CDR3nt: TGTGCCAGCTCACCATTTGTCCAAGAGACCCAGTACTTC

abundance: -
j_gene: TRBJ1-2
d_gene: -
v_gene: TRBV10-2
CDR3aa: CASSDQGRDYGYTF
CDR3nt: TGCGCCAGCAGTGATCAGGGCCGGGACTATGGCTACACCTTC

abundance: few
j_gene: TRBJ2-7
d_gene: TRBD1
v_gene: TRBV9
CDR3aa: CASSGPTGISYEQYF
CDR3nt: TGTGCCAGCAGCGGGCCGACAGGGATCTCCTACGAGCAGTACTTC

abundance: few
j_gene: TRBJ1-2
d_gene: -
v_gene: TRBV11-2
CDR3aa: CASSFRTGYGYTF
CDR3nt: TGTGCCAGCAGCTTTCGGACCGGGTATGGCTACACCTTC

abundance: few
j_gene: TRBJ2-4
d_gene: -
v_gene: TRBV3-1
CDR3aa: CASSQDPVAKNIQYF
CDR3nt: TGTGCCAGCAGCCAAGACCCGGTAGCCAAAAACATTCAGTACTTC

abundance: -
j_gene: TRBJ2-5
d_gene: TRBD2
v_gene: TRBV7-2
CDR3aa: CASSLDGGAEETQYF
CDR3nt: TGTGCCAGCAGCTTAGACGGGGGGGCCGAAGAGACCCAGTACTTC

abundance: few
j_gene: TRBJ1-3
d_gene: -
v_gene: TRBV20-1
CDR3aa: CSARQVGAGNTIYF
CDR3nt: TGCAGTGCTAGGCAGGTTGGCGCTGGAAACACCATATATTTT

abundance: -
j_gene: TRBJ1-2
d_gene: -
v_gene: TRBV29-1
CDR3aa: CSVFGADGYTF
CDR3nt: TGCAGCGTTTTTGGGGCGGATGGCTACACCTTC

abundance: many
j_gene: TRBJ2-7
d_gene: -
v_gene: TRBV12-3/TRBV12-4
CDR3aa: CASSLRRQSDEQYF
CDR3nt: TGTGCCAGCAGTCTGAGGAGACAATCTGACGAGCAGTACTTC

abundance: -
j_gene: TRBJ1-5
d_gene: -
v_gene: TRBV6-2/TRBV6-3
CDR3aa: CASSPGPDNQPQHF
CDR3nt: TGTGCCAGCAGTCCGGGGCCGGACAATCAGCCCCAGCATTTT

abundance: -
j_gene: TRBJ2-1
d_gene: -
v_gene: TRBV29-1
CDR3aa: CSVSTLSYNEQFF
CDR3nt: TGCAGCGTATCCACCCTTTCCTACAATGAGCAGTTCTTC

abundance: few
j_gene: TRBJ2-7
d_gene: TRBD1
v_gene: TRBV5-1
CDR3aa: CASSLGTGIPHEQYF
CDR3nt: TGCGCCAGCAGCTTGGGGACAGGGATCCCCCACGAGCAGTACTTC

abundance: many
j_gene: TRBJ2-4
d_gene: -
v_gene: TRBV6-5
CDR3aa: CATRQGFSKNIQYF
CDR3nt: TGTGCCACGAGGCAGGGTTTTTCCAAAAACATTCAGTACTTC

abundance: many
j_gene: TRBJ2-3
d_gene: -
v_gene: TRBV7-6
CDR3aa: CASSSAPTDTQYF
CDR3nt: TGTGCCAGCAGTTCCGCCCCAACAGATACGCAGTATTTT

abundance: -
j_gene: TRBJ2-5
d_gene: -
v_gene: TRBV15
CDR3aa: CATSRAKGTQYF
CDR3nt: TGTGCCACCAGCAGAGCCAAAGGGACCCAGTACTTC

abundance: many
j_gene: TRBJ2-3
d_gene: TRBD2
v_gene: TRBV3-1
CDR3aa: CASSGLAGASTDTQYF
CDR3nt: TGTGCCAGCAGCGGGCTAGCGGGGGCGAGCACAGATACGCAGTATTTT

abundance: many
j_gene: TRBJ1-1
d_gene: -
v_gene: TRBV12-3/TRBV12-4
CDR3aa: CASHSPGTEAFF
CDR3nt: TGTGCCAGCCACAGTCCGGGGACTGAAGCTTTCTTT

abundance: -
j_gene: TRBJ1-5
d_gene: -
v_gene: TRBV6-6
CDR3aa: CASSPTFQSQPQHF
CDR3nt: TGTGCCAGCAGTCCAACTTTTCAGTCTCAGCCCCAGCATTTT

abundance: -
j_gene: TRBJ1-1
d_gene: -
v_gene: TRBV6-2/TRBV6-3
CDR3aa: CASSYSTRSEAFF
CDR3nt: TGTGCCAGCAGTTACTCGACGAGATCAGAAGCTTTCTTT

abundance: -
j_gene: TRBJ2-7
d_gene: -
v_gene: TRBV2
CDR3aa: CASSDTANEQYF
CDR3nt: TGTGCCAGCAGTGACACTGCTAACGAGCAGTACTTC

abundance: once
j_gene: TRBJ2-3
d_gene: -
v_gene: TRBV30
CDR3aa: CAWSGGKLGLHTDTQYF
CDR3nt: TGTGCCTGGAGTGGGGGGAAACTGGGACTTCACACAGATACGCAGTATTTT

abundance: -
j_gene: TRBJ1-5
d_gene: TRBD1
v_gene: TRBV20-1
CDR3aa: CSAFHDRGESQPQHF
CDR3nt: TGCAGTGCCTTCCATGACAGGGGGGAGAGTCAGCCCCAGCATTTT

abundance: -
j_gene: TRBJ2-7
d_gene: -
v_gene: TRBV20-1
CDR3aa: CSANKWGASYEQYF
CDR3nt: TGCAGTGCTAATAAGTGGGGCGCCTCCTACGAGCAGTACTTC

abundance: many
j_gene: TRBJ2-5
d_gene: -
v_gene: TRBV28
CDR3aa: CASTLGMAQETQYF
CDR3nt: TGTGCCAGCACCCTCGGCATGGCTCAAGAGACCCAGTACTTC

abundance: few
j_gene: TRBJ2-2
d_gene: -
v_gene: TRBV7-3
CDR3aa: CASSLSAERQDRRTGELFF
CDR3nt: TGTGCCAGCAGCTTATCGGCCGAAAGACAGGACCGTAGGACCGGGGAGCTGTTTTTT

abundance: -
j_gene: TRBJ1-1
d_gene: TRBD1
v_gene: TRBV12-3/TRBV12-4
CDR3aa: CASSPGGHSNTEAFF
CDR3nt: TGTGCCAGCAGCCCAGGGGGCCACTCGAACACTGAAGCTTTCTTT

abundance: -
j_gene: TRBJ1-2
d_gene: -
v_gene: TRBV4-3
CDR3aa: CASSQDLGIPGYGYTF
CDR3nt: TGCGCCAGCAGCCAAGATTTGGGAATACCAGGGTATGGCTACACCTTC

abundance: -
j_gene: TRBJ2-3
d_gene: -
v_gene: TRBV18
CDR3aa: CASSPWARPGDTQYF
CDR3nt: TGTGCCAGCTCCCCTTGGGCCAGGCCAGGAGATACGCAGTATTTT

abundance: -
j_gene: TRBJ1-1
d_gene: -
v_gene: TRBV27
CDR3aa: CASSIGQSSEAFF
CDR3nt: TGTGCCAGCAGTATCGGACAGTCGTCTGAAGCTTTCTTT

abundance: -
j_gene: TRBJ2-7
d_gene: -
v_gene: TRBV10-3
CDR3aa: CAISELGSPSSYEQYF
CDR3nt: TGTGCCATCAGTGAGCTAGGCTCCCCGAGCTCCTACGAGCAGTACTTC

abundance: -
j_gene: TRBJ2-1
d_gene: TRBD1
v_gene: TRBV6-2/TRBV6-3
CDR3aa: CASTETGGTYNEQFF
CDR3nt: TGTGCCAGCACGGAGACAGGGGGGACCTACAATGAGCAGTTCTTC

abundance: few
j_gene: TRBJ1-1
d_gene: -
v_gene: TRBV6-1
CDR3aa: CASSEGLLLGAFF
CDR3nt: TGTGCCAGCAGTGAGGGACTCCTCTTGGGGGCTTTCTTT

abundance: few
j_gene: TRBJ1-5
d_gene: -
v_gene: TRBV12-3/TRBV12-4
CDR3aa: CASSLRWDQPQHF
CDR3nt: TGTGCCAGCAGTCTCCGTTGGGATCAGCCCCAGCATTTT

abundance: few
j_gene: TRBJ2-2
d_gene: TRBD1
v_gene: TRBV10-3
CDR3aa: CAIRKGQVTDLVSTGELFF
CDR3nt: TGTGCCATCAGGAAAGGACAGGTCACCGACCTCGTAAGCACCGGGGAGCTGTTTTTT

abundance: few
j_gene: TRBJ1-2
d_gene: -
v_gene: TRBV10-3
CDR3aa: CAHSGTLSGYGYTF
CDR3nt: TGTGCCCACAGCGGGACTCTAAGCGGCTATGGCTACACCTTC

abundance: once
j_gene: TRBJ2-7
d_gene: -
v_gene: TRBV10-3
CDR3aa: CAISETFSGGDYEQYF
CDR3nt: TGTGCCATCAGTGAAACGTTTAGCGGTGGGGACTACGAGCAGTACTTC

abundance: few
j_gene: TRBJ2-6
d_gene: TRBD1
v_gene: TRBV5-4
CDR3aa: CASSFPTRPRDRINPGANVLTF
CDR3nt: TGTGCCAGCAGCTTTCCGACGCGACCCCGGGACAGAATAAACCCTGGGGCCAACGTCCTGACTTTC

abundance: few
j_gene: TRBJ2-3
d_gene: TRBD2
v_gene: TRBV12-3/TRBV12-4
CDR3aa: CASSSSGGPTDTQYF
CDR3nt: TGTGCCAGCAGTTCGAGCGGGGGGCCCACAGATACGCAGTATTTT

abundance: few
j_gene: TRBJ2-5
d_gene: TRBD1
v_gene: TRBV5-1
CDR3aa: CASSLTGTGGQETQYF
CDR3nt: TGCGCCAGCAGCTTGACCGGGACAGGGGGCCAGGAGACCCAGTACTTC